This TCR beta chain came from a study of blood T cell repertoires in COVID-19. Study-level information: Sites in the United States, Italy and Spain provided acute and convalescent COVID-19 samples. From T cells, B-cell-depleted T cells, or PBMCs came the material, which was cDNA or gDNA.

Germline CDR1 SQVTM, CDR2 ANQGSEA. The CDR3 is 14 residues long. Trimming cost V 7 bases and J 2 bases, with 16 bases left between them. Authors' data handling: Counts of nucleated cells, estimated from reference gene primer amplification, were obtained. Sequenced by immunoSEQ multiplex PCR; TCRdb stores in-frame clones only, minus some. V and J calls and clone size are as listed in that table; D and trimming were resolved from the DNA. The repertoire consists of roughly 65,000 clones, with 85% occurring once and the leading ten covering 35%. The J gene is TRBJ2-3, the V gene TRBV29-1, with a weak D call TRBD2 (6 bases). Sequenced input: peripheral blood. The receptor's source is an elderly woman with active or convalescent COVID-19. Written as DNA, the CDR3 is TGCAGCGCTGCTGGGGGACTTCTCACAGATACGCAGTATTTT. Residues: CSAAGGLLTDTQYF.